This T cell receptor (beta chain) was sequenced for a study of blood T cell repertoires in COVID-19. Study at large: Acute and convalescent COVID-19 specimens originated in the United States, Italy and Spain.

Participants' own reports of clinical history determined their cohort assignment. Original methodology: Estimates of nucleated cell counts were drawn from the amplification of reference gene primers. Generated by immunoSEQ multiplex PCR, the TCRdb table keeps only in-frame clones and is missing some. The DNA was the basis for D and trimming; V, J and clone size are from that table. The table shows some 410,000 clones, with 88% occurring only once. The CDR3 spans 15 residues. Trimming removed 3 bases from V and 3 bases from J, with 12 bases in between. From germline, CDR1 is SGHTA and CDR2 FQGNSA. The receptor comes from a woman in her 30s with acute COVID-19. Source material: PBMCs or T cells enriched from blood (not recorded which). The J gene is TRBJ2-1, the V gene TRBV7-2; maybe TRBD2 (6 bases). CDR3 sequence reads: CASSFRGKGYNEQFF. The CDR3 nucleotides are TGTGCCAGCAGCTTCCGGGGGAAAGGCTACAATGAGCAGTTCTTC. Based on the CDR3 plus reference TRBV7-2 and TRBJ2-1, the full variable domain is GAGVSQSPSNKVTEKGKDVELRCDPISGHTALYWYRQSLGQGLEFLIYFQGNSAPDKSGLPSDRFSAERTGGSVSTLTIQRTQQEDSAVYLCASSFRGKGYNEQFFGPGTRLTVL.